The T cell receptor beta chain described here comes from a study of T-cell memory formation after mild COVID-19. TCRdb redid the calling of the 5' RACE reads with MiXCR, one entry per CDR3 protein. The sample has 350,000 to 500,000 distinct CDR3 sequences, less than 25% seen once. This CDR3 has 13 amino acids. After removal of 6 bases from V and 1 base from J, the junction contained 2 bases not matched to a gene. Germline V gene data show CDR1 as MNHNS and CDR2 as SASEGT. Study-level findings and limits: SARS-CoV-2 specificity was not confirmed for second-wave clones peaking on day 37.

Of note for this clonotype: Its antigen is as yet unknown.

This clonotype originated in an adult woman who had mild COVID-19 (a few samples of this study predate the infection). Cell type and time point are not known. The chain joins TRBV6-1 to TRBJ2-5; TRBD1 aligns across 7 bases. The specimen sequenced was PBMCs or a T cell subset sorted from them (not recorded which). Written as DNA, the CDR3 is TGTGCCAGCAGAGGACAGGCCCAAGAGACCCAGTACTTC. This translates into CASRGQAQETQYF.